The 28 T cell receptor beta chains presented below share a single source sample, sequenced in a study of T cells in localized non-small cell lung cancer. Measured with immunoSEQ multiplex PCR; TCRdb has only the in-frame clones, and not every one. This sample has some 1,900 clones, with around 42% found just once. The sample was lung tumor tissue, taken before any cancer treatment. The receptors here all came from a male donor older than 55 with stage II lung adenocarcinoma.

This clone occurred a few times. The gene calls are TRBV10-2 and TRBJ1-3; the D gene is possibly TRBD1 (6 bases). CDR3 length: 14 residues. The V gene's germline CDR1 is WSHSY and CDR2 SAAADI. The V end lost 11 bases, the J end lost 3 bases, and 17 bases lay between the germline ends. The CDR3 DNA sequence: TGCGCCGCCTGGTCAGGGGACGGTGGAAACACCATATATTTT. It is translated as CAAWSGDGGNTIYF.

J is TRBJ1-4 and V is TRBV28; no definite D call. The ends were cut back, 4 bases at V and 8 bases at J, with 17 bases in the middle. Per the germline V gene, CDR1 is MDHEN and CDR2 is SYDVKM. The CDR3 length is 15 residues. The CDR3 region is CASSSRGTRYEKLFF. The CDR3 DNA reads as TGTGCCAGCAGTTCCCGAGGAACCCGGTACGAAAAACTGTTTTTT.

The chain couples TRBV6-8 to TRBJ1-5, with no clear D. Trimming took 0 bases from V and 9 from J, leaving 6 bases between them. Germline V CDR1 and CDR2: MNHGY, SAAAGT. There are 12 residues in the CDR3. Written as DNA, the CDR3 is TGTGCCAGCAGTTACTCTAAAGGGCCCCAGCATTTT. Translation gives CASSYSKGPQHF.

The V gene is TRBV30, the J gene TRBJ1-5; D remains ambiguous. The CDR3 consists of 14 residues. Germline CDR1 GTSNPN, CDR2 SVGIG (reference sequence). V was pared by 0 bases and J by 3 bases, with 9 bases between. The CDR3 DNA is TGTGCCTGGAGTGTACCGGGGTTCAATCAGCCCCAGCATTTT. Protein product: CAWSVPGFNQPQHF.

Judged by abundance, this clone is hyperexpanded (1% or more). The chain's CDR3 is CASSWSLGNEQFF. The CDR3 coding sequence is TGTGCCAGCAGCTGGTCCTTAGGCAATGAGCAGTTCTTC. The genes are TRBV6-8 and TRBJ2-1, with unresolved D. Germline loops: CDR1 MNHGY, CDR2 SAAAGT. The length of the CDR3 is 13 residues. V shed 6 bases and J shed 6 bases, with 12 bases lying between them.

This clone was counted between two and nine times. The chain couples TRBV6-8 to TRBJ1-5; 9 bases are a match to TRBD1. V lost 5 bases and J lost 4; bases outside the gene matches: 3. The CDR3 runs 14 residues. Germline lookup yields CDR1 MNHGY and CDR2 SAAAGT. DNA of the CDR3: TGTGCCAGCAGTACGGACAGGGGTAATCAGCCCCAGCATTTT. Amino acids: CASSTDRGNQPQHF.

The chain combines TRBV7-6 with TRBJ2-7, with TRBD1 as a possible D gene (6 bases). The V and J ends lost 3 bases and 4 bases respectively, with 16 bases between them. CDR1 is SGHVS and CDR2 is FNYEAQ in the germline V gene. The CDR3 has 15 amino acids. The CDR3 sequence: CASSFATGKQYEQYF. In DNA, the CDR3 is TGTGCCAGCAGCTTCGCTACAGGGAAACAATACGAGCAGTACTTC.

This clone was seen a few times. The CDR3: CASSQVRVGANVLTF. The CDR3 DNA reads as TGTGCCAGCAGCCAAGTAAGGGTAGGGGCCAACGTCCTGACTTTC. The V and J genes are TRBV14 and TRBJ2-6; D remains ambiguous. Trimming cost V 1 base and J 4 bases, with 8 bases left between them. The V gene's germline CDR1 is SGHDN and CDR2 FVKESK. This CDR3 contains 15 residues. The whole variable domain, remainder taken from reference TRBV14 and TRBJ2-6, is EAGVTQFPSHSVIEKGQTVTLRCDPISGHDNLYWYRRVMGKEIKFLLHFVKESKQDESGMPNNRFLAERTGGTYSTLKVQPAELEDSGVYFCASSQVRVGANVLTFGAGSRLTVL.

The rearrangement links TRBV15 to TRBJ1-5; 8 nucleotides line up with TRBD1. The ends lost 6 bases at V and 2 bases at J; junction bases unmatched: 6. Germline V gives CDR1 LNHNV, CDR2 YYDKDF (reference sequence). CDR3 length: 15 residues. The CDR3, as DNA: TGTGCCACCAGTACAGGGGGTCGGGGCAATCAGCCCCAGCATTTT. Translation gives CATSTGGRGNQPQHF.

This chain links TRBV11-3 with TRBJ1-4, with 7 bases matching TRBD1. V shed 5 bases and J 6 bases; nucleotides not matched to a gene: 9. The CDR3 sequence is 15 residues long. From germline, CDR1 is SGHNT and CDR2 YENEEA. The CDR3 reads CASSLGDRDDEKLFF. CDR3 coding DNA: TGTGCCAGCAGCCTAGGCGACAGGGACGATGAAAAACTGTTTTTT.

The rearrangement links TRBV29-1 to TRBJ1-1; D gene unclear. The CDR3 is made up of 12 amino acids. From germline, CDR1 is SQVTM and CDR2 ANQGSEA. The V end was cut by 5 bases, the J end by 0 bases, with 7 bases between. CDR3 sequence (DNA): TGCAGCGTTCTCTATATGAACACTGAAGCTTTCTTT. This translates into CSVLYMNTEAFF.

This clone came up a few times. The genes are TRBV6-8 and TRBJ2-2; D possibly corresponds to TRBD2 (5 bases). CDR3 size: 14 residues. Trimming stripped 8 bases from V and 7 bases from J, with 17 bases between. The germline CDR1 and CDR2 sequences are MNHGY and SAAAGT. The CDR3 reads CASDFEGAGGELFF. CDR3 sequence (DNA): TGTGCCAGCGACTTCGAGGGCGCGGGCGGGGAGCTGTTTTTT.

This clone was picked up a small number of times. The chain carries TRBV28 and TRBJ2-1, with 10 bases that match TRBD2. The J segment lost 8 bases and the V segment lost 7 bases, leaving 8 bases of the junction unmatched. This CDR3 comprises 14 residues. CDR1 and CDR2 from the germline V gene are MDHEN and SYDVKM. The CDR3 coding sequence is TGTGCCAGCACCCCGGCGAGCGGGAGGGATGAGCAGTTCTTC. Its protein product is CASTPASGRDEQFF.

The genes are TRBV11-3 and TRBJ2-1, with 13 positions matching TRBD2. With V trimmed by 4 bases and J by 9 bases, 3 bases remained unmatched. CDR3 length equals 14 residues. Germline-derived CDR1 and CDR2 are SGHNT and YENEEA. The CDR3, as DNA: TGTGCCAGCAGCTCTAGGACTAGCGGGGGTGAGCAGTTCTTC. This encodes CASSSRTSGGEQFF. Looking up the rest from reference TRBV11-3 and TRBJ2-1 gives the full variable domain: EAGVVQSPRYKIIEKKQPVAFWCNPISGHNTLYWYLQNLGQGPELLIRYENEEAVDDSQLPKDRFSAERLKGVDSTLKIQPAELGDSAVYLCASSSRTSGGEQFFGPGTRLTVL.

This chain joins TRBV18 and TRBJ1-1; D perhaps matches TRBD1 (6 bases). The V and J ends lost 5 bases and 6 bases respectively, with 19 bases between them. Looked up from germline, CDR1 is KGHSH and CDR2 is LQKENI. The CDR3 is 15 amino acids. The CDR3: CASSETQGSGAEAFF. DNA for the CDR3: TGTGCCAGCTCAGAAACGCAGGGGTCCGGGGCTGAAGCTTTCTTT.

This chain joins TRBV19 and TRBJ1-5; D ambiguous. This CDR3 has 15 amino acids. Germline-derived CDR1 and CDR2 are LNHDA and SQIVND (reference sequence). V shed 5 bases and J shed 0 bases, with 11 bases lying between them. The CDR3 region is CASSGKVNSNQPQHF. In nucleotides, the CDR3 is TGTGCCAGTAGTGGTAAAGTCAATAGCAATCAGCCCCAGCATTTT.

V gene TRBV14 combines with J gene TRBJ2-4, with D possibly matching TRBD2 (5 bases). This CDR3 contains 14 residues. Trimming cost V 3 bases and J 7 bases, with 13 bases left between them. Germline lookup yields CDR1 SGHDN and CDR2 FVKESK. The CDR3 region is CASSQRREGNIQYF. The CDR3 nucleotides read TGTGCCAGCAGCCAGAGACGGGAAGGGAACATTCAGTACTTC.

The chain combines TRBV28 with TRBJ2-7; D gene unclear. The CDR3 is 14 amino acids. The germline CDR1 and CDR2 sequences are MDHEN and SYDVKM. V was pared by 6 bases and J by 6 bases, with 18 bases between. The CDR3 sequence: CASRPRSLTGEQYF. As DNA, the CDR3 is TGTGCCAGCAGGCCCCGTTCCCTGACCGGCGAGCAGTACTTC.

The V call is TRBV6-7, the J call TRBJ1-1; D remains ambiguous. TRBV6-7 qualifies as an ORF whose function is uncertain. Trimming shortened V by 4 bases and J by 1 base, and 7 bases separated the two germline ends. The CDR3 has 13 residues. Written as DNA, the CDR3 is TGTGCCAGCAGTTCGAGGTGGAACACTGAAGCTTTCTTT. This translates into CASSSRWNTEAFF.

The V call is TRBV19, the J call TRBJ1-1, with TRBD1 identical over 8 bases. The junction had 2 bases not matched to a gene; V was cut back by 2 bases and J by 9 bases. From germline, CDR1 is LNHDA and CDR2 SQIVND (reference sequence). The CDR3 is 12 amino acids. CDR3 loop: CASSIRTGKAFF. The CDR3, as DNA: TGTGCCAGTAGTATACGGACAGGGAAAGCTTTCTTT.

For the CDR3, the DNA is TGCAGCGTTACGGGTGTCCTAGCGGGGCCCCTCGATGAGCAGTTCTTC. Its translation: CSVTGVLAGPLDEQFF. The V and J genes are TRBV29-1 and TRBJ2-1, with 9 bases identical to TRBD2. The junction had 16 bases not matched to a gene; V was cut back by 5 bases and J by 8 bases. Per the germline V gene, CDR1 is SQVTM and CDR2 is ANQGSEA. The CDR3 length is 16 residues.

This chain uses TRBV6-7 with TRBJ2-7, with D possibly matching TRBD1 (6 bases). TRBV6-7 is classed as an ORF, of uncertain function. The V and J ends lost 4 bases and 3 bases respectively, with 10 bases between them. This CDR3 contains 13 residues. The CDR3 DNA reads TGTGCCAGCAGTTCAGGGGACATCTACGAGCAGTACTTC. Its translation is CASSSGDIYEQYF.

This chain uses TRBV30 with TRBJ1-1, with 9 bases matching TRBD1. The CDR3 loop spans 14 amino acids. After removal of 3 bases from V and 5 bases from J, the junction contained 7 bases not matched to a gene. The germline V gene encodes CDR1 GTSNPN and CDR2 SVGIG (reference sequence). CDR3 coding DNA: TGTGCCTGGAGGGTCGGGGACAGGGAAACTGAAGCTTTCTTT. Amino acids: CAWRVGDRETEAFF.

The chain recombines TRBV19 with TRBJ1-2, with a possible D match to TRBD1 (5 bases). Germline-derived CDR1 and CDR2 are LNHDA and SQIVND (reference sequence). V shed 2 bases and J shed 8 bases, with 12 bases lying between them. This CDR3 has 13 residues. CDR3 DNA: TGTGCCAGTAGTATACCAGGGACGGCGGGCTACACCTTC. Its translation is CASSIPGTAGYTF.

This chain connects TRBV18 to TRBJ2-7; no definite D call. This CDR3 is 12 amino acids long. Germline-derived CDR1 and CDR2 are KGHSH and LQKENI. V dropped 3 bases and J dropped 7 bases, with 10 bases sitting between them. The CDR3 DNA sequence: TGTGCCAGCTCACCGGATCTAGGAGAGCAGTACTTC. Its protein is CASSPDLGEQYF. The variable domain in full, completed from reference TRBV18 and TRBJ2-7, reads NAGVMQNPRHLVRRRGQEARLRCSPMKGHSHVYWYRQLPEEGLKFMVYLQKENIIDESGMPKERFSAEFPKEGPSILRIQQVVRGDSAAYFCASSPDLGEQYFGPGTRLTVT.

The chain is built from TRBV14 and TRBJ2-5; D is unclear. Germline values: CDR1 SGHDN, CDR2 FVKESK. With 1 base removed from V and 13 bases from J, the gap between germline ends came to 10 bases. The CDR3 is made up of 11 amino acids. This CDR3 reads CASSQGPRRYF. CDR3 coding DNA: TGTGCCAGCAGCCAAGGTCCCCGACGGTACTTC. The variable domain in full, completed from reference TRBV14 and TRBJ2-5, reads EAGVTQFPSHSVIEKGQTVTLRCDPISGHDNLYWYRRVMGKEIKFLLHFVKESKQDESGMPNNRFLAERTGGTYSTLKVQPAELEDSGVYFCASSQGPRRYFGPGTRLLVL.

The J gene is TRBJ2-3, the V gene TRBV6-4; D is possibly TRBD1 (5 bases). Germline V gives CDR1 MRHNA, CDR2 SNTAGT. V dropped 6 bases and J dropped 3 bases, with 16 bases sitting between them. The CDR3 runs to 15 residues. CDR3 residues: CASSPTGYRTDTQYF. DNA of the CDR3: TGTGCCAGCAGCCCTACAGGTTATCGAACAGATACGCAGTATTTT.

This chain links TRBV19 with TRBJ1-5; D is uncertain. Germline V gene lookup returns CDR1 LNHDA and CDR2 SQIVND (reference sequence). This CDR3 contains 13 residues. The ends were cut back, 6 bases at V and 7 bases at J, with 13 bases in the middle. The CDR3 region has the DNA TGTGCCAGTAGCCGGACGGCCGGGCAGCCCCAGCATTTT. Protein: CASSRTAGQPQHF.